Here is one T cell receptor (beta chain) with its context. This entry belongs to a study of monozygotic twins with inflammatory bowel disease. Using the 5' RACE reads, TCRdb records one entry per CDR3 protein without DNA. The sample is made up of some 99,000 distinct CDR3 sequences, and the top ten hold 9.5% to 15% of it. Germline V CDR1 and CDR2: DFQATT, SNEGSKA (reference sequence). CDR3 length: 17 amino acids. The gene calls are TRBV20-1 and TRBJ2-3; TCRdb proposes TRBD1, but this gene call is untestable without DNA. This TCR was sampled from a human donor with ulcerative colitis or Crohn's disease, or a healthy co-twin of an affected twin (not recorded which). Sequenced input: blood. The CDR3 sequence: CSATGGSAYRDTDTQYF.